These 17 T cell receptor beta chains were sequenced from one sample in a study of T cells after yellow fever vaccination. TCRdb redid the calling of the 5' RACE reads with MiXCR, one entry per CDR3 protein. Of roughly 250,000 distinct CDR3 sequences listed, 10% to 15% are singletons. The sample here was CD4+ T cells sorted from PBMCs, taken 45 days after the yellow fever booster vaccination. The source is a man younger than 45 who received the YFV17D yellow fever vaccine.

The rearrangement joins TRBV3-1 to TRBJ1-4, with D perhaps TRBD1 (5 bases). With 4 bases removed from V and 6 bases from J, the gap between germline ends came to 12 bases. CDR1 is LGHDT, CDR2 YNNKEL, per germline (reference sequence). This CDR3 has 14 amino acids. CDR3 in DNA: TGTGCCAGCAGCCCGGGGGGGAGTTATGAAAAACTGTTTTTT. Translating gives CASSPGGSYEKLFF.

This clonotype was counted ten times or more. The genes are TRBV7-2 and TRBJ2-3, with unresolved D. CDR1 and CDR2 from the germline V gene are SGHTA and FQGNSA. The length of the CDR3 is 14 residues. V lost 1 base to trimming and J lost 4 bases, with 9 bases between them. DNA for the CDR3: TGTGCCAGCAGCTTAGAGGGTCGGGCAGATACGCAGTATTTT. Protein: CASSLEGRADTQYF.

This clonotype was seen more than once but under ten times. The CDR3 loop reads CSASGSTFNYGYTF. As DNA, the CDR3 is TGCAGTGCTAGTGGCTCTACATTTAACTATGGCTACACCTTC. The chain links TRBV20-1 to TRBJ1-2; D is ambiguous. Germline V lookup: CDR1 DFQATT, CDR2 SNEGSKA (reference sequence). The CDR3 is 14 residues long. The V end was cut by 3 bases, the J end by 1 base, with 12 bases between.

This clonotype has a handful of counts. The chain uses TRBV5-1 and TRBJ2-7; 10 bases are shared with TRBD2. The CDR3 spans 17 residues. Trimming removed 0 bases from V and 4 bases from J; junction bases left unmatched: 10. Germline loops: CDR1 SGHRS, CDR2 YFSETQ. The CDR3 spells CASSLGGWLAGAYEQYF. As DNA, the CDR3 is TGCGCCAGCAGCTTGGGGGGCTGGCTAGCGGGAGCTTACGAGCAGTACTTC.

Note on this clonotype: One junction end disagrees with the germline gene, perhaps due to a read error. V and J are TRBV7-2 and TRBJ2-1; D is perhaps TRBD1 or TRBD2 (5 bases each). The CDR3 is 16 amino acids. Looked up from germline, CDR1 is SGHTA and CDR2 is FQGNSA. The CDR3 sequence is CASSLAGTSLSNEQFF. The DNA for the CDR3 is TGTGCCAGCAGCCTAGCAGGGACCTCACTATCCAATGAGCAGTTCTTC.

The V gene is TRBV10-3, the J gene TRBJ2-3; 16 nucleotides match TRBD2. V trimming: 6 bases; J trimming: 7 bases; junction bases outside the gene matches: 10. Germline CDR1 ENHRY, CDR2 SYGVKD. The CDR3 is made up of 17 amino acids. CDR3 sequence (DNA): TGTGCCATCAGCCAAGGGACTAGCGGGAGGGCCCTCCATACGCAGTATTTT. Translation: CAISQGTSGRALHTQYF.

This chain connects TRBV5-1 to TRBJ1-1; maybe TRBD1 (5 bases). The CDR3 is made up of 15 amino acids. V lost 0 bases and J 1 base, leaving 10 bases between the germline ends. Germline V gene lookup returns CDR1 SGHRS and CDR2 YFSETQ. This CDR3 reads CASSLGGAENTEAFF. The CDR3 DNA is TGCGCCAGCAGCTTGGGAGGGGCCGAGAACACTGAAGCTTTCTTT.

The rearrangement uses TRBV9 and TRBJ2-5; TRBD2 aligns across 7 bases. The V gene end was trimmed by 4 bases and the J gene end by 5 bases; junction bases not matched to a gene: 8. The CDR3 extends over 14 amino acids. Germline lookup yields CDR1 SGDLS and CDR2 YYNGEE. CDR3 in amino acids: CASSPLSGGETQYF. CDR3 in DNA: TGTGCCAGCAGCCCTCTGTCCGGGGGGGAGACCCAGTACTTC.

This clonotype occurred a few times. V usage is TRBV5-1 and J usage is TRBJ2-5; TRBD1 might be the D (6 bases). This CDR3 is built from 17 residues. Trimming removed 3 bases at V and 5 bases at J, with 23 bases between. The germline CDR1 and CDR2 sequences are SGHRS and YFSETQ. This CDR3 is CASSSASGASAFETQYF. CDR3 DNA: TGCGCCAGCAGCTCTGCCTCAGGGGCCTCGGCCTTTGAGACCCAGTACTTC. The variable domain in full, completed from reference TRBV5-1 and TRBJ2-5, reads KAGVTQTPRYLIKTRGQQVTLSCSPISGHRSVSWYQQTPGQGLQFLFEYFSETQRNKGNFPGRFSGRQFSNSRSEMNVSTLELGDSALYLCASSSASGASAFETQYFGPGTRLLVL.

The rearrangement uses TRBV6-5 and TRBJ2-2; D is unresolved. Trimming cost V 11 bases and J 2 bases, with 9 bases left between them. Germline V CDR1 and CDR2: MNHEY, SVGAGI. The CDR3 extends over 12 amino acids. This CDR3 reads CAARLNTGELFF. DNA for the CDR3: TGTGCCGCCCGTTTAAACACCGGGGAGCTGTTTTTT.

The V and J genes are TRBV5-1 and TRBJ2-7; D may be TRBD1 (6 bases). V lost 4 bases and J lost 4, with 21 bases in between. CDR3 size: 16 residues. Germline V CDR1 and CDR2: SGHRS, YFSETQ. Here the CDR3 reads CASSPEPSGTLYEQYF. In DNA form, the CDR3 reads TGCGCCAGCAGCCCGGAGCCTTCCGGGACACTATACGAGCAGTACTTC.

The chain is built from TRBV20-1 and TRBJ2-3; the match to TRBD1 covers 9 bases. CDR1 and CDR2 (germline): DFQATT, SNEGSKA (reference sequence). The CDR3 consists of 14 residues. The V and J ends lost 3 bases and 4 bases, in that order; junction bases with no gene match: 5. DNA of the CDR3: TGCAGTGCTAGCCGGACAGGGGTACCAGATACGCAGTATTTT. It is translated as CSASRTGVPDTQYF.

This clonotype occurred a few times. The V call is TRBV4-3, the J call TRBJ1-6; TRBD1 might be the D (6 bases). The V end lost 0 bases, the J end lost 7 bases, and 10 bases lay between the germline ends. The V gene's germline CDR1 is LGHNA and CDR2 YSLEER. The CDR3 runs to 15 residues. The CDR3 is CASSQDGQGNSPLHF. The CDR3, as DNA: TGCGCCAGCAGCCAAGACGGCCAGGGGAATTCACCCCTCCACTTT.

This clonotype was seen a handful of times. The J gene is TRBJ2-7, the V gene TRBV5-1; 7 bases align to TRBD1. This CDR3 has 16 residues. V lost 0 bases to trimming and J lost 2 bases; unmatched junction nucleotides: 8. CDR1 is SGHRS and CDR2 is YFSETQ in the germline V gene. The CDR3 reads CASSLGAGTETYEQYF. The CDR3 DNA follows: TGCGCCAGCAGCTTGGGAGCCGGGACAGAAACCTACGAGCAGTACTTC.

The sample holds a few counts of this clonotype. The J gene is TRBJ2-1, the V gene TRBV7-3, with D unresolved. Trimming removed 4 bases from V and 9 bases from J, with 7 bases in between. CDR3 length equals 11 residues. Looked up from germline, CDR1 is SGHTA and CDR2 is FQGTGA. CDR3 protein: CASSSTGEQFF. In DNA, the CDR3 is TGTGCCAGCAGCTCAACGGGTGAGCAGTTCTTC. Looking up the rest from reference TRBV7-3 and TRBJ2-1 gives the full variable domain: GAGVSQTPSNKVTEKGKYVELRCDPISGHTALYWYRQSLGQGPEFLIYFQGTGAADDSGLPNDRFFAVRPEGSVSTLKIQRTERGDSAVYLCASSSTGEQFFGPGTRLTVL.

V and J are TRBV5-1 and TRBJ2-7; no clear D gene. V shed 5 bases and J shed 3 bases, with 9 bases lying between them. Per germline, CDR1 SGHRS and CDR2 YFSETQ. The CDR3 spans 12 residues. The chain's CDR3 is CASRAVNYEQYF. DNA of the CDR3: TGCGCCAGCAGGGCAGTTAACTACGAGCAGTACTTC.

A word on this clonotype: Mismatch with germline at one junction end may stem from a read error. The chain carries TRBV29-1 and TRBJ1-2; maybe TRBD1 (6 bases). Germline CDR1 and CDR2: SQVTM and ANQGSEA. CDR3 size: 14 residues. For the CDR3, the DNA is TGCATCGTTGACGATACGGGGGGGCTCGGAGGCTACACCTTC. Amino acid sequence: CIVDDTGGLGGYTF.